This T cell receptor beta chain came from a study of blood T cell repertoires in COVID-19. Overall study: Whether acute or convalescent, the COVID-19 samples came from the United States, Italy and Spain. T cells, B-cell-depleted T cells, or PBMCs provided the cDNA or gDNA that served as material.

Method: immunoSEQ multiplex PCR; TCRdb's copy keeps in-frame clones and lacks some. The table lists fewer than 250,000 clones, around four fifths of them singletons. The CDR3 is made up of 15 amino acids. Germline V CDR1 and CDR2: MNHEY, SMNVEV (reference sequence). V was clipped by 4 bases and J by 7 bases; unmatched bases: 9. The origin of this receptor is a woman in her forties or fifties with acute or convalescent COVID-19. V and J are TRBV27 and TRBJ1-5, with 8 bases aligning to TRBD1. Sequencing input: peripheral blood. The CDR3 sequence: CASSSVTGGSQPQHF. The CDR3 nucleotides are TGTGCCAGCAGTTCCGTAACAGGGGGGAGCCAGCCCCAGCATTTT.